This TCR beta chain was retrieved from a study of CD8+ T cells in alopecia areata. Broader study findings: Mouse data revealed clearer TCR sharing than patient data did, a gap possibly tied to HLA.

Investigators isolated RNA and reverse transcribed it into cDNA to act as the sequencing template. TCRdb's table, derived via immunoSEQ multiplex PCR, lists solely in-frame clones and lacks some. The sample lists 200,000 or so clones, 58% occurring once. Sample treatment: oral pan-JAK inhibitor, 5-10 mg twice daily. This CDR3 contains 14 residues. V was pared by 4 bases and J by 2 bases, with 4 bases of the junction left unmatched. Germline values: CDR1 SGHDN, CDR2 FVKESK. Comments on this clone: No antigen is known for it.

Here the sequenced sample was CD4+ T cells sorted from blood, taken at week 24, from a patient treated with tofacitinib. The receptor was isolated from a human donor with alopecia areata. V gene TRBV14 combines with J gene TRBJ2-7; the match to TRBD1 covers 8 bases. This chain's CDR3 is CASSPRQGPYEQYF. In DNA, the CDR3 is TGTGCCAGCAGCCCGCGACAGGGGCCCTACGAGCAGTACTTC.